One sample yielded the 19 T cell receptor beta chains listed below, sequenced in a study of T cells in Graves' hyperthyroidism and ophthalmopathy. Authors of the study amplified TCR beta CDR3 regions from RNA transcripts. First-round RT-PCR of the TCR CDR3 relied on the HTBI primer set. One entry per CDR3 protein, called by TCRdb with MiXCR from the multiplex PCR reads. The repertoire holds 250,000 to 300,000 distinct CDR3 sequences, with over 15% as singletons. The sample comprised blood. These receptors came from a woman aged 60-70 years with Graves' ophthalmopathy.

Many counts were recorded for this clonotype. The chain uses TRBV2 and TRBJ2-4; possible D gene TRBD2, 5 bases. The CDR3 is made up of 11 amino acids. V lost 7 bases to trimming and J lost 9 bases, with 10 bases between them. Per the germline V gene, CDR1 is SNHLY and CDR2 is FYNNEI. The CDR3 here is CASNQEGIQYF. Here the CDR3 DNA reads TGTGCCAGCAACCAAGAGGGCATTCAGTACTTC.

The chain employs TRBV30 and TRBJ2-3; D is ambiguous. Germline V CDR1 and CDR2: GTSNPN, SVGIG (reference sequence). Trimming pared 1 base from V and 1 base from J, leaving 15 bases between. The CDR3 contains 16 residues. The CDR3 loop reads CAWSALLPVGTDTQYF. The DNA for the CDR3 is TGTGCCTGGAGTGCATTACTGCCCGTGGGCACAGATACGCAGTATTTT.

This clonotype was found many times. The chain links TRBV28 to TRBJ1-2; D unclear. Germline-derived CDR1 and CDR2 are MDHEN and SYDVKM. The CDR3 length is 12 residues. Trimming shortened V by 6 bases and J by 2 bases, and 7 bases separated the two germline ends. CDR3: CASRDRNYGYTF. In DNA form, the CDR3 reads TGTGCCAGCAGGGATAGAAACTATGGCTACACCTTC.

Notes on this clonotype: Being one base from a much bigger clone, this may be a read error. This sequence joins TRBV28 and TRBJ2-1; weak D call: TRBD2 (6 bases). The CDR3 runs 15 residues. Germline assignment: CDR1 MDHEN and CDR2 SYDVKM. V shed 9 bases and J shed 5 bases, with 20 bases lying between them. CDR3 in DNA: TGTGCCAGTCTTAAGACTAGAGCGAAGAACAATGAGCAGTTCTTC. Translation: CASLKTRAKNNEQFF.

The genes are TRBV12-3 or TRBV12-4 and TRBJ1-5; 8 bases match TRBD1. This CDR3 is 14 amino acids long. V lost 7 bases, J lost 5 bases, and 7 bases stayed unmatched. DNA of the CDR3: TGTGCCAGCACGAGGACAGGGTTTGATCAGCCCCAGCATTTT. It yields the protein CASTRTGFDQPQHF.

There are many counts of this clonotype. This chain joins TRBV18 and TRBJ2-3; TRBD2 matches at 8 bases. The CDR3 runs 16 residues. J was trimmed by 4 bases and V by 1 base; bases with no gene match: 7. CDR1 is KGHSH and CDR2 is LQKENI in the germline V gene. CDR3 amino acids: CASSPLREGRSDTQYF. As DNA, the CDR3 is TGTGCCAGCTCACCACTCCGGGAGGGCCGCTCAGATACGCAGTATTTT.

This clonotype was observed a few times. The rearrangement uses TRBV12-5 and TRBJ2-2, with D possibly TRBD1 on 5 matching bases. The germline V gene encodes CDR1 LGHNT and CDR2 FRNRAP. V was shortened by 1 base and J by 1 base, with 7 bases between the two germline ends. The CDR3 totals 15 residues. CDR3 nucleotide sequence: TGTGCTAGTGGTTTGGGCCAGGGGAACACCGGGGAGCTGTTTTTT. Its protein product is CASGLGQGNTGELFF.

This clonotype appeared many times. The CDR3 coding sequence is TGTGCCAGCAGTGCGTGGGAGGGGAACTATGGCTACACCTTC. Protein product: CASSAWEGNYGYTF. The V gene is TRBV6-1, the J gene TRBJ1-2; D may be TRBD1 (5 bases). Germline assignment: CDR1 MNHNS and CDR2 SASEGT. Trimming cost V 4 bases and J 2 bases, with 11 bases left between them. This CDR3 contains 14 residues.

This clonotype occurred many times. This chain uses TRBV12-3 or TRBV12-4 with TRBJ2-7; 13 bases agree with TRBD2. The CDR3 spans 15 residues. V lost 5 bases, J lost 6 bases, and 7 bases stayed unmatched. CDR3 sequence (DNA): TGTGCCAGCAGTCCTGAGACTAGCGGGGGGTCCGAGCAGTACTTC. Translation gives CASSPETSGGSEQYF.

Comment on this clonotype: A much larger clone lies a single base off, so this may be a read error. This chain connects TRBV19 to TRBJ2-1; 8 bases agree with TRBD1. Germline V gene lookup returns CDR1 LNHDA and CDR2 SQIVND (reference sequence). This CDR3 contains 14 residues. The CDR3 protein is CASSMGQGANERFF. For the CDR3, the DNA is TGTGCCAGTAGTATGGGGCAGGGGGCGAATGAGCGGTTCTTC.

This clonotype occurred many times. J is TRBJ2-1 and V is TRBV7-9, with unresolved D. This CDR3 is built from 16 residues. Per the germline V gene, CDR1 is SEHNR and CDR2 is FQNEAQ (reference sequence). Trimming pared 2 bases from V and 7 bases from J, leaving 18 bases between. The CDR3 loop is CASSLSLAGSSNEQFF. Written as DNA, the CDR3 is TGTGCCAGCAGCTTAAGTTTGGCAGGTAGTAGTAATGAGCAGTTCTTC.

To note about this clonotype: A much larger clone lies a single base off, so this may be a read error. J is TRBJ2-3 and V is TRBV20-1, with D possibly TRBD1 on 5 matching bases. CDR3 length: 12 amino acids. CDR1 is DFQATT, CDR2 SNEGSKA, per germline (reference sequence). Trimming took off 6 bases at V and 4 bases at J, with 11 bases between the two ends. The DNA of the CDR3 is TGCAGTGCCCACACAGGCGCAGATACGCAGTATTTT. It specifies CSAHTGADTQYF.

At least ten counts were recorded for this clonotype. The V gene is TRBV28, the J gene TRBJ2-7; 10 bases align to TRBD1. CDR1 is MDHEN and CDR2 is SYDVKM in the germline V gene. V shed 11 bases, J shed 6 bases, and the junction held 13 bases outside the gene matches. This CDR3 contains 14 residues. This CDR3 is CAVAQGGQGREQYF. The CDR3 bases are TGTGCCGTCGCCCAGGGGGGACAGGGGCGCGAGCAGTACTTC.

This clonotype was recorded a few times. This rearrangement joins TRBV10-3 to TRBJ1-5; no clear D. The germline gives CDR1 ENHRY, CDR2 SYGVKD. Deletions cut 3 bases from V and 6 bases from J, with 15 bases between. CDR3 length: 15 residues. This chain's CDR3 is CAISERTDLGQPQHF. CDR3 DNA sequence: TGTGCCATCAGTGAAAGAACAGACCTAGGTCAGCCCCAGCATTTT.

This clonotype occurred many times. The chain combines TRBV7-2 with TRBJ1-2; TRBD1 might be the D (6 bases). Trimming shortened V by 0 bases and J by 4 bases, and 12 bases separated the two germline ends. Germline CDR1 reads SGHTA; CDR2 reads FQGNSA. The CDR3 extends over 15 amino acids. Here the CDR3 reads CASSLATRGAYGYTF. DNA of the CDR3: TGTGCCAGCAGCTTAGCTACGAGGGGGGCCTATGGCTACACCTTC.

This clonotype was detected ten times or more. The CDR3 protein is CASIISGLANQPQHF. In DNA form, the CDR3 reads TGTGCCAGCATCATATCCGGGCTGGCAAATCAGCCCCAGCATTTT. The genes are TRBV6-1 and TRBJ1-5, with D unclear. CDR1 is MNHNS, CDR2 SASEGT, per germline. The CDR3 consists of 15 residues. Trimming removed 7 bases at V and 4 bases at J, with 17 bases between.

This clonotype was seen ten or more times. This rearrangement joins TRBV6-2 or TRBV6-3 to TRBJ1-5; TRBD1 is a possible D gene (6 bases). CDR1 MNHEY and CDR2 SVGEGT come from the germline V gene. The CDR3 runs to 16 residues. The germline V and J ends were trimmed by 7 bases and 1 base, with 17 bases remaining between them. CDR3 nucleotide sequence: TGTGCCAGCAACTCCCCAGGGGTTTGGAGCAATCAGCCCCAGCATTTT. It translates to CASNSPGVWSNQPQHF.

This clonotype came up many times. This chain connects TRBV28 to TRBJ2-7, with 7 bases lining up with TRBD1. The CDR3 totals 15 residues. Germline loops: CDR1 MDHEN, CDR2 SYDVKM. The V and J ends lost 6 bases and 0 bases, in that order; junction bases with no gene match: 8. The CDR3: CASSSTGTVSYEQYF. Here the CDR3 DNA reads TGTGCCAGCAGCTCTACCGGGACAGTCTCCTACGAGCAGTACTTC.

Many counts were recorded for this clonotype. The V gene is TRBV6-2 or TRBV6-3, the J gene TRBJ2-7; no firm D call. From germline, CDR1 is MNHEY and CDR2 SVGEGT. CDR3 size: 15 residues. V lost 0 bases to trimming and J lost 7 bases, with 16 bases between them. For the CDR3, the DNA is TGTGCCAGCAGTTACTCGCGGAACCCACATGGGGAGCAGTACTTC. Protein sequence: CASSYSRNPHGEQYF.